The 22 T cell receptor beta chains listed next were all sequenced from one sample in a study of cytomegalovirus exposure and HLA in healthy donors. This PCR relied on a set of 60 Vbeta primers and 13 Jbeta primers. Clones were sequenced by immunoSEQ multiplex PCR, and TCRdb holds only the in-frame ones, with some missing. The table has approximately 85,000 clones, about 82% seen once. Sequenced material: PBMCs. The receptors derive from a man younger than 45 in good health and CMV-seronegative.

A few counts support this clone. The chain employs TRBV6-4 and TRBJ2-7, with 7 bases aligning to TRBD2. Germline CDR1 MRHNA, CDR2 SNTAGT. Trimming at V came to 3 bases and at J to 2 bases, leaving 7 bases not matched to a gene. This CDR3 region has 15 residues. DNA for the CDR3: TGTGCCAGCAGTGAGAAGAGCGGGGAAGCCTACGAGCAGTACTTC. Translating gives CASSEKSGEAYEQYF.

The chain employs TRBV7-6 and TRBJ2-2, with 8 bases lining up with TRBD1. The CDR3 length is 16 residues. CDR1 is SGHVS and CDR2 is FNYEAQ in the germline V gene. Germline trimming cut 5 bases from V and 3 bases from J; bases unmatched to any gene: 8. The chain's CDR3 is CASSATGTGHTGELFF. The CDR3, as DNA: TGTGCCAGCAGCGCAACCGGGACAGGACACACCGGGGAGCTGTTTTTT. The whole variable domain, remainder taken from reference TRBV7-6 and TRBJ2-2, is GAGVSQSPRYKVTKRGQDVALRCDPISGHVSLYWYRQALGQGPEFLTYFNYEAQQDKSGLPNDRFSAERPEGSISTLTIQRTEQRDSAMYRCASSATGTGHTGELFFGEGSRLTVL.

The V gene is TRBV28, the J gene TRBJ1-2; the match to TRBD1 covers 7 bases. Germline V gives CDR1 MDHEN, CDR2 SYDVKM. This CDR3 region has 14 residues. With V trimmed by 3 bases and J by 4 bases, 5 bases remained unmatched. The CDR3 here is CASSLIGGIYGYTF. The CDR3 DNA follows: TGTGCCAGCAGTTTGATAGGGGGCATCTATGGCTACACCTTC.

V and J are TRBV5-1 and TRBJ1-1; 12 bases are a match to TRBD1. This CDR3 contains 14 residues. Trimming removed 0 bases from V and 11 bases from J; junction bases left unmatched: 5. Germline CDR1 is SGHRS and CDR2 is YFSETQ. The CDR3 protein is CASSLVGQGAAAFF. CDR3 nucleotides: TGCGCCAGCAGCTTGGTGGGACAGGGGGCGGCTGCTTTCTTT.

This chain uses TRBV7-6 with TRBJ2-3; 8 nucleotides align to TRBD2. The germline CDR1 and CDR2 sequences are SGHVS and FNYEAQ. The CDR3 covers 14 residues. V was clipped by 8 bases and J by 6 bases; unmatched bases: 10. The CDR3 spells CASSGSGRKDTQYF. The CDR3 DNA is TGTGCCAGCTCGGGGAGCGGGAGAAAGGATACGCAGTATTTT.

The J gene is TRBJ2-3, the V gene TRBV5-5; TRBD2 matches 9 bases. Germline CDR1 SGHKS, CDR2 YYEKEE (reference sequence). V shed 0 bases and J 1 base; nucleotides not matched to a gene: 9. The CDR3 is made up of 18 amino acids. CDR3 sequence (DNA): TGTGCCAGCAGCTTGGCCGGTGTAGCGGGGGCCCGCACAGATACGCAGTATTTT. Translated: CASSLAGVAGARTDTQYF.

CDR3 residues: CASSPRQAGVTEAFF. CDR3 DNA sequence: TGTGCCAGCTCACCACGGCAGGCGGGGGTCACTGAAGCTTTCTTT. The V call is TRBV18, the J call TRBJ1-1; TRBD1 might be the D (5 bases). The CDR3 spans 15 residues. Between the trimmed V and J ends, which lost 1 base and 4 bases, there was a span of 13 bases. The germline V gene encodes CDR1 KGHSH and CDR2 LQKENI. Variable domain in full (rest from reference TRBV18 and TRBJ1-1): NAGVMQNPRHLVRRRGQEARLRCSPMKGHSHVYWYRQLPEEGLKFMVYLQKENIIDESGMPKERFSAEFPKEGPSILRIQQVVRGDSAAYFCASSPRQAGVTEAFFGQGTRLTVV.

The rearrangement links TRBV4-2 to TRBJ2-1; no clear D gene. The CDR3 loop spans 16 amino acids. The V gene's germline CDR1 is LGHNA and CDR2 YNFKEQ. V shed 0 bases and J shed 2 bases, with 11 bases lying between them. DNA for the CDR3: TGTGCCAGCAGCCAAGAGGCCGTCAGCGCCTACAATGAGCAGTTCTTC. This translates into CASSQEAVSAYNEQFF.

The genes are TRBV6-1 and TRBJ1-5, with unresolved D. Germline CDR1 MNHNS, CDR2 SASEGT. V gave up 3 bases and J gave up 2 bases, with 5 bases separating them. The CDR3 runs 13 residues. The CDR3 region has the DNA TGTGCCAGCAGTGACCGGGGCAATCAGCCCCAGCATTTT. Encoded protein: CASSDRGNQPQHF.

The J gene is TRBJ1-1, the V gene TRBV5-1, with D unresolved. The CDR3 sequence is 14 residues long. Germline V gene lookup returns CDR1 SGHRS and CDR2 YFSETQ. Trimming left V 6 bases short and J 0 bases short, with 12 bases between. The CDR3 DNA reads TGCGCCAGCACGCGTGCTTTTATGAACACTGAAGCTTTCTTT. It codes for CASTRAFMNTEAFF.

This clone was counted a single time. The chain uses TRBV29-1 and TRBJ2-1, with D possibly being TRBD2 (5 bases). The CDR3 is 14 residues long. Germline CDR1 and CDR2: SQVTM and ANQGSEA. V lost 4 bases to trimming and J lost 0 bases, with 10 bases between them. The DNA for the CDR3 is TGCAGCGTTGGACTAACGAGCTCCTACAATGAGCAGTTCTTC. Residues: CSVGLTSSYNEQFF.

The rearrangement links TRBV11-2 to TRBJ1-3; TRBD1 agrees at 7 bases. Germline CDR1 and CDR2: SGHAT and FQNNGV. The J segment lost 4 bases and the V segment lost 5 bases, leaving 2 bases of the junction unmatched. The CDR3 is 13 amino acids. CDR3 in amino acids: CASSEDRGNTIYF. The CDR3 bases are TGTGCCAGCAGCGAGGACAGGGGAAACACCATATATTTT.

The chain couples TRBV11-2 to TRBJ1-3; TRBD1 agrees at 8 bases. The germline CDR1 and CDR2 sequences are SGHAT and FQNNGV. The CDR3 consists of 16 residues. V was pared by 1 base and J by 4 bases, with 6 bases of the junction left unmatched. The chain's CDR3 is CASSLVWQGAGNTIYF. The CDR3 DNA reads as TGTGCCAGCAGCTTAGTGTGGCAGGGGGCCGGAAACACCATATATTTT.

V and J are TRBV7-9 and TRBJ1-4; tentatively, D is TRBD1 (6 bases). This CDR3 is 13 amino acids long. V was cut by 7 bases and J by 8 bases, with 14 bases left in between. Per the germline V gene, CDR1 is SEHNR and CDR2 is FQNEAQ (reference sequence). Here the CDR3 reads CASTRDTHEKLFF. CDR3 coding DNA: TGTGCCAGCACCCGGGACACTCACGAAAAACTGTTTTTT.

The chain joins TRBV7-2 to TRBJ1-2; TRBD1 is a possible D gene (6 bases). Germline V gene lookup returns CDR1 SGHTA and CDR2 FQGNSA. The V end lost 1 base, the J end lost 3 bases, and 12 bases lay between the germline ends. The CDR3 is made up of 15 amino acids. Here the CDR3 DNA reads TGTGCCAGCAGCTTAGACTCAGGGGCGGACTATGGCTACACCTTC. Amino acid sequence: CASSLDSGADYGYTF.

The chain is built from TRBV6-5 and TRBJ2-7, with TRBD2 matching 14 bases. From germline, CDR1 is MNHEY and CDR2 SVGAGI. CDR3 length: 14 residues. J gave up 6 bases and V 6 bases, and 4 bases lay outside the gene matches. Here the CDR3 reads CASRLGLAGGEQYF. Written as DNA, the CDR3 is TGTGCCAGCAGGCTAGGACTAGCGGGGGGCGAGCAGTACTTC.

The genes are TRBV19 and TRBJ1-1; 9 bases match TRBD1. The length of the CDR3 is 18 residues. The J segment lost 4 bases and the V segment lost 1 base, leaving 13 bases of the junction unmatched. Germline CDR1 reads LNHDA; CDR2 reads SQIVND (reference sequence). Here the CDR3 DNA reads TGTGCCAGTAGTATAGCGGGAATTGTACAGGGGGCCGCCACTGAAGCTTTCTTT. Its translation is CASSIAGIVQGAATEAFF.

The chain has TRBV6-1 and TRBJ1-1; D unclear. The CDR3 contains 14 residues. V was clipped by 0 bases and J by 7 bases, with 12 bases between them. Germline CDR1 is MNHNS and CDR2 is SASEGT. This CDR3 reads CASSEALGASEAFF. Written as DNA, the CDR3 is TGTGCCAGCAGTGAAGCTCTAGGAGCTAGTGAAGCTTTCTTT.

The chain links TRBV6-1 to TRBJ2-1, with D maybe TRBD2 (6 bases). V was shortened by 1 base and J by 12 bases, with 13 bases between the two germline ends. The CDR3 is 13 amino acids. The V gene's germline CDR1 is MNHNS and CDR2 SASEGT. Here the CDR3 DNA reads TGTGCCAGCAGTGAAGATGCGGGCGGGGTGCAGTTCTTC. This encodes CASSEDAGGVQFF.

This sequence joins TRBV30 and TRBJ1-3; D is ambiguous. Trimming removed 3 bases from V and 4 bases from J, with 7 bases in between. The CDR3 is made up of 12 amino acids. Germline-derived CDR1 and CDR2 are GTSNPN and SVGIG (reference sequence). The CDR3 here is CAWRYIGNTIYF. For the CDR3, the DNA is TGTGCCTGGAGGTATATCGGAAACACCATATATTTT.

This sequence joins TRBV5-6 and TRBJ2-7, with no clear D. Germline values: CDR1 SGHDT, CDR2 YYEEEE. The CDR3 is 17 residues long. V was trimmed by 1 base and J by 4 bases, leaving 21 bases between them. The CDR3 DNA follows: TGTGCCAGCAGCTTGATGGATGCCGGCGGAGTTGATTACGAGCAGTACTTC. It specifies CASSLMDAGGVDYEQYF.

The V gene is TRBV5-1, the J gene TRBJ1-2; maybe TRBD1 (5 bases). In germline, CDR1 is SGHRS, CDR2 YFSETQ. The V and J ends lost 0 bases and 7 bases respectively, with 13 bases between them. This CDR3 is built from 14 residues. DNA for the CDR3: TGCGCCAGCAGCTTGGGTCAACCCGGGGGTGGCTACACCTTC. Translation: CASSLGQPGGGYTF. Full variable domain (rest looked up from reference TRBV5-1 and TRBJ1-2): KAGVTQTPRYLIKTRGQQVTLSCSPISGHRSVSWYQQTPGQGLQFLFEYFSETQRNKGNFPGRFSGRQFSNSRSEMNVSTLELGDSALYLCASSLGQPGGGYTFGSGTRLTVV.